A selection of T cell receptor beta chains follows, all from one sample in a study of CD8+ T cells in alopecia areata. Sequenced by immunoSEQ multiplex PCR; TCRdb stores in-frame clones only, minus some. The sample holds 110,000 to 150,000 clones, approximately 86% seen once. Here the sequenced sample was CD8+ T cells sorted from blood, taken at week 4, from a patient treated with tofacitinib. The receptors here all came from a human donor with alopecia areata. The CDR3 runs from the conserved cysteine through the conserved F or W. The order of the fields is clone size, J gene, V gene, CDR3 length, D gene, CDR3 protein, CDR3 DNA. The D gene is left open where the match is weak. The size of a clone is reported for some rows only, either as once, few or many, or as a class for expanded clones.

NA	TRBJ2-2	TRBV29-1	14	NA	CSVEEGVSTGELFF	TGCAGCGTTGAGGAGGGGGTGTCGACCGGGGAGCTGTTTTTT
NA	TRBJ2-2	TRBV4-1	14	NA	CASSRSQGTGELFF	TGCGCCAGCAGCCGGTCACAGGGAACCGGGGAGCTGTTTTTT
NA	TRBJ1-3	TRBV23-1	15	NA	CASSQGDTSGNTIYF	TGCGCCAGCAGTCAAGGTGATACCTCTGGAAACACCATATATTTT
few	TRBJ2-4	TRBV7-8	19	TRBD1	CASSFLPGQGYLAKNIQYF	TGTGCCAGCAGCTTCCTACCGGGACAGGGTTATCTAGCCAAAAACATTCAGTACTTC
once	TRBJ2-1	TRBV29-1	13	NA	CSVDVSGSGEQFF	TGCAGCGTTGATGTTTCGGGGTCGGGCGAGCAGTTCTTC
NA	TRBJ2-5	TRBV7-2	16	TRBD1	CASSPTDRVFQETQYF	TGTGCCAGCAGCCCGACGGACAGGGTATTCCAAGAGACCCAGTACTTC
NA	TRBJ2-7	TRBV5-1	15	TRBD1	CASSPTGQNSYEQYF	TGCGCCAGCAGCCCGACGGGACAGAACTCCTACGAGCAGTACTTC
NA	TRBJ2-1	TRBV5-1	14	NA	CASSSYGDGNEQFF	TGCGCCAGCAGCTCCTATGGGGATGGCAATGAGCAGTTCTTC
once	TRBJ2-1	TRBV4-1	13	TRBD2	CASSPTSGLEQFF	TGCGCCAGCAGCCCCACTAGCGGGCTTGAGCAGTTCTTC
NA	TRBJ2-3	TRBV6-5	15	NA	CASSYRQESTDTQYF	TGTGCCAGCAGTTACCGGCAGGAATCCACAGATACGCAGTATTTT
NA	TRBJ2-7	TRBV7-6	13	NA	CASSGEVGDEQYF	TGTGCCAGCAGCGGCGAGGTGGGGGACGAGCAGTACTTC
NA	TRBJ1-2	TRBV5-8	13	NA	CASSLAGDYGYTF	TGTGCCAGCAGCTTGGCGGGGGACTATGGCTACACCTTC
NA	TRBJ2-5	TRBV12-5	14	TRBD2	CASRGVSVGETQYF	TGTGCTAGCCGGGGGGTTTCGGTCGGAGAGACCCAGTACTTC
NA	TRBJ1-3	TRBV10-3	17	NA	CAISESAPIFPGNTIYF	TGTGCCATCAGTGAGTCGGCCCCTATCTTCCCGGGAAACACCATATATTTT
NA	TRBJ1-1	TRBV29-1	12	NA	CSVDLETTEAFF	TGCAGCGTTGACTTGGAGACCACTGAAGCTTTCTTT
NA	TRBJ1-5	TRBV6-1	13	NA	CASSKGVGQPQHF	TGTGCCAGCAGTAAGGGGGTCGGCCAGCCCCAGCATTTT
NA	TRBJ2-6	TRBV30	14	NA	CAWSVGAGANVLTF	TGTGCCTGGTCTGTGGGGGCTGGGGCCAACGTCCTGACTTTC
NA	TRBJ2-5	TRBV6-1	15	TRBD2	CASSGSLAGGETQYF	TGTGCCAGCAGTGGGTCCCTAGCGGGAGGAGAGACCCAGTACTTC
NA	TRBJ2-1	TRBV30	16	TRBD2	CAWTAPSGSSYNEQFF	TGTGCCTGGACCGCACCTAGCGGGAGCTCCTACAATGAGCAGTTCTTC
NA	TRBJ1-1	TRBV5-4	15	TRBD1	CASSLRTGGFTEAFF	TGTGCCAGCAGCCTGCGGACAGGGGGGTTCACTGAAGCTTTCTTT
NA	TRBJ2-1	TRBV27	15	TRBD2	CASSLLAGGYNEQFF	TGTGCCAGCAGTTTACTAGCGGGAGGCTACAATGAGCAGTTCTTC
once	TRBJ2-5	TRBV29-1	15	TRBD1	CSVEDSSRGPGTQYF	TGCAGCGTTGAAGATTCCTCTAGGGGGCCAGGGACCCAGTACTTC
NA	TRBJ1-4	TRBV4-1	13	NA	CASRPSLPEKLFF	TGCGCCAGCAGGCCATCTTTGCCAGAAAAACTGTTTTTT
NA	TRBJ2-1	TRBV2	13	NA	CASRGLGDNEQFF	TGTGCCAGCAGGGGACTGGGGGACAATGAGCAGTTCTTC
NA	TRBJ1-1	TRBV4-1	18	NA	CASSQEAMYSARGTEAFF	TGCGCCAGCAGCCAAGAGGCCATGTATTCGGCAAGAGGCACTGAAGCTTTCTTT
NA	TRBJ1-2	TRBV29-1	14	TRBD1	CSVHTGQEYYGYTF	TGCAGCGTCCATACGGGACAGGAGTACTATGGCTACACCTTC
NA	TRBJ1-5	TRBV6-6	15	NA	CASTLTGISNQPQHF	TGTGCCAGCACTTTAACGGGGATTAGCAATCAGCCCCAGCATTTT
NA	TRBJ2-7	TRBV19	12	NA	CASGTGTYEQYF	TGTGCCAGCGGGACGGGCACCTACGAGCAGTACTTC
NA	TRBJ2-3	TRBV30	14	TRBD2	CAWSSGRGTDTQYF	TGTGCCTGGAGTTCAGGGAGGGGAACAGATACGCAGTATTTT
NA	TRBJ2-2	TRBV9	19	TRBD1	CASSRPKYGQGYTTGELFF	TGTGCCAGCAGCCGTCCAAAATATGGACAGGGGTATACCACCGGGGAGCTGTTTTTT
NA	TRBJ1-1	TRBV6-5	12	TRBD1	CASSWTGTEAFF	TGTGCCAGCAGTTGGACAGGCACTGAAGCTTTCTTT
few	TRBJ1-1	TRBV6-5	14	NA	CASSYSSGATEAFF	TGTGCCAGCAGTTACTCTTCGGGGGCGACTGAAGCTTTCTTT
NA	TRBJ2-2	TRBV11-2	16	NA	CASSSRTEANTGELFF	TGTGCCAGCAGCTCACGGACAGAAGCGAACACCGGGGAGCTGTTTTTT
NA	TRBJ2-3	TRBV9	19	NA	CASSPLPTPTTHRTDTQYF	TGTGCCAGCAGCCCACTCCCGACGCCGACCACCCACCGCACAGATACGCAGTATTTT
NA	TRBJ1-4	TRBV7-3	16	NA	CASSQTPGATNEKLFF	TGTGCCAGCAGCCAGACTCCGGGGGCAACTAATGAAAAACTGTTTTTT
NA	TRBJ1-2	TRBV18	14	NA	CASSPPTGGYGYTF	TGTGCCAGCTCACCACCGACGGGCGGATATGGCTACACCTTC
NA	TRBJ1-1	TRBV29-1	13	NA	CSVEAGKNTEAFF	TGCAGCGTTGAAGCCGGCAAGAACACTGAAGCTTTCTTT
NA	TRBJ2-7	TRBV6-1	12	NA	CASSSGYHEQYF	TGTGCCAGCAGTTCAGGGTACCACGAGCAGTACTTC
NA	TRBJ2-3	TRBV13	13	NA	CASKSEGPDTQYF	TGTGCCAGCAAAAGCGAGGGCCCAGATACGCAGTATTTT
NA	TRBJ2-1	TRBV30	14	NA	CAWSREGRYNEQFF	TGTGCCTGGAGTAGAGAGGGCCGGTACAATGAGCAGTTCTTC
NA	TRBJ2-7	TRBV4-2	16	TRBD2	CASSRSGGASGDEQYF	TGTGCCAGCAGCCGAAGCGGGGGGGCATCCGGGGACGAGCAGTACTTC
NA	TRBJ2-7	TRBV30	16	TRBD1	CAWRDTMGQGGYEQYF	TGTGCCTGGAGGGACACTATGGGACAGGGAGGCTACGAGCAGTACTTC
NA	TRBJ2-7	TRBV2	14	TRBD1	CASQDRESLPEQYF	TGTGCCAGCCAGGACAGGGAAAGTCTACCCGAGCAGTACTTC
few	TRBJ1-1	TRBV27	14	TRBD1	CASSSGDSYPEAFF	TGTGCCAGCAGTTCGGGGGACAGCTACCCCGAAGCTTTCTTT
NA	TRBJ1-1	TRBV19	14	NA	CASSSGDLNTEAFF	TGTGCCAGTAGTTCAGGAGACCTGAACACTGAAGCTTTCTTT
NA	TRBJ2-3	TRBV21-1	15	NA	CASSKPGSYTDTQYF	TGTGCCAGCAGCAAACCTGGGTCGTACACAGATACGCAGTATTTT
NA	TRBJ1-1	TRBV6-6	13	NA	CASSYSAVVEAFF	TGTGCCAGCAGTTACTCGGCCGTGGTTGAAGCTTTCTTT
NA	TRBJ2-1	TRBV2	11	NA	CASILPNEQFF	TGTGCCAGCATCCTCCCCAATGAGCAGTTCTTC
NA	TRBJ1-5	TRBV27	14	TRBD1	CASSLIQGAQPQHF	TGTGCCAGCAGTTTAATACAGGGGGCTCAGCCCCAGCATTTT
NA	TRBJ1-1	TRBV29-1	13	NA	CSVEKPGDAEAFF	TGCAGCGTTGAAAAGCCCGGGGACGCTGAAGCTTTCTTT
NA	TRBJ1-1	TRBV5-8	14	NA	CASSFRERNTEAFF	TGTGCCAGCAGCTTCCGGGAGCGGAACACTGAAGCTTTCTTT
NA	TRBJ1-5	TRBV4-1	13	NA	CASSQESNQPQHF	TGCGCCAGCAGCCAAGAGAGCAATCAGCCCCAGCATTTT